Below are 25 T cell receptor beta chains sequenced from a single sample in a study of OX40 agonist ivuxolimab in advanced cancers. Generated by immunoSEQ multiplex PCR, the TCRdb table keeps only in-frame clones and is missing some. This sample has 25,000 to 30,000 clones; roughly 77% occur once, and the top ten carry around a third. Specimen: CD4+ or CD8+ T cells sorted from blood, collected in a trial of the OX40 agonist ivuxolimab. These receptors all stem from an adult with an advanced solid tumor such as melanoma, head and neck, liver or kidney cancer.

This sequence joins TRBV9 and TRBJ2-3; 8 bases are shared with TRBD1. CDR1 is SGDLS and CDR2 is YYNGEE in the germline V gene. The CDR3 runs to 15 residues. The V and J ends lost 3 bases and 4 bases, in that order; junction bases with no gene match: 7. CDR3 nucleotides: TGTGCCAGCAGCGCGGGAAGGACAGGGTCAGATACGCAGTATTTT. Amino acid sequence: CASSAGRTGSDTQYF.

The chain carries TRBV6-5 and TRBJ2-5; 7 nucleotides line up with TRBD1. V trimming: 2 bases; J trimming: 1 base; junction bases outside the gene matches: 1. The CDR3 consists of 14 residues. Germline CDR1 and CDR2: MNHEY and SVGAGI. CDR3: CASSYGTAQETQYF. The CDR3 DNA follows: TGTGCCAGCAGTTACGGGACAGCCCAAGAGACCCAGTACTTC.

The chain couples TRBV29-1 to TRBJ2-7; D is perhaps TRBD2 (6 bases). Trimming stripped 3 bases from V and 4 bases from J, with 16 bases between. This CDR3 has 14 amino acids. Germline V gene lookup returns CDR1 SQVTM and CDR2 ANQGSEA. CDR3 nucleotide sequence: TGCAGCGTTGAGGAGGAGGGTGCTCCGTACGAGCAGTACTTC. Translated, it gives CSVEEEGAPYEQYF.

V is TRBV5-6 and J is TRBJ2-7; no definite D call. This CDR3 spans 15 amino acids. Germline V gives CDR1 SGHDT, CDR2 YYEEEE. Trimming stripped 5 bases from V and 4 bases from J, with 19 bases between. The DNA for the CDR3 is TGTGCCAGCAGATCCGAGTCGCAGTTCTTATACGAGCAGTACTTC. It yields the protein CASRSESQFLYEQYF. The variable domain in full, with the rest retrieved from reference TRBV5-6 and TRBJ2-7, is DAGVTQSPTHLIKTRGQQVTLRCSPKSGHDTVSWYQQALGQGPQFIFQYYEEEERQRGNFPDRFSGHQFPNYSSELNVNALLLGDSALYLCASRSESQFLYEQYFGPGTRLTVT.

This rearrangement joins TRBV15 to TRBJ2-1; D is unclear. The V and J ends lost 0 bases and 4 bases respectively, with 10 bases between them. Per germline, CDR1 LNHNV and CDR2 YYDKDF (reference sequence). CDR3 length: 15 amino acids. DNA for the CDR3: TGTGCCACCAGCAGAGACAAAGCGAGTTACAATGAGCAGTTCTTC. It encodes CATSRDKASYNEQFF. Using reference TRBV15 and TRBJ2-1 for the parts outside the CDR3, the full variable domain is DAMVIQNPRYQVTQFGKPVTLSCSQTLNHNVMYWYQQKSSQAPKLLFHYYDKDFNNEADTPDNFQSRRPNTSFCFLDIRSPGLGDTAMYLCATSRDKASYNEQFFGPGTRLTVL.

V gene TRBV7-2 combines with J gene TRBJ1-4; D gene uncertain. CDR1 SGHTA and CDR2 FQGNSA come from the germline V gene. The germline V and J ends were trimmed by 5 bases and 5 bases, with 3 bases remaining between them. The CDR3 is 11 amino acids. This chain's CDR3 is CASSVNEKLFF. The CDR3 DNA sequence: TGTGCCAGCAGCGTGAATGAAAAACTGTTTTTT.

This chain joins TRBV7-8 and TRBJ1-1; D is unresolved. Germline V gene data show CDR1 as SGHVS and CDR2 as FQNEAQ. With 8 bases removed from V and 1 base from J, the gap between germline ends came to 14 bases. The CDR3 extends over 14 amino acids. Written as DNA, the CDR3 is TGTGCCAGCCTAAATCCGTACCGGAACACTGAAGCTTTCTTT. Its translation: CASLNPYRNTEAFF.

This clone was counted once. The J gene is TRBJ2-3, the V gene TRBV9, with 10 bases fitting TRBD2. The germline V gene encodes CDR1 SGDLS and CDR2 YYNGEE. This CDR3 spans 13 amino acids. V lost 0 bases to trimming and J lost 14 bases; unmatched junction nucleotides: 6. The CDR3 sequence is CASSVDASGRGYF. CDR3 coding DNA: TGTGCCAGCAGCGTAGACGCTAGCGGGAGAGGGTATTTT. The complete variable domain, with remaining parts taken from reference TRBV9 and TRBJ2-3, reads DSGVTQTPKHLITATGQRVTLRCSPRSGDLSVYWYQQSLDQGLQFLIQYYNGEERAKGNILERFSAQQFPDLHSELNLSSLELGDSALYFCASSVDASGRGYFGPGTRLTVL.

The chain employs TRBV6-5 and TRBJ2-1; 12 bases line up with TRBD2. Germline V gene sequence: CDR1 MNHEY, CDR2 SVGAGI. This CDR3 has 15 residues. With 2 bases clipped from V and 4 bases from J, the junction kept 0 bases outside the gene matches. For the CDR3, the DNA is TGTGCCAGCAGTTACACTAGCGGGGGGTACAATGAGCAGTTCTTC. Translating it yields CASSYTSGGYNEQFF.

The rearrangement joins TRBV11-2 to TRBJ2-2, with TRBD2 matching 9 bases. The germline V gene encodes CDR1 SGHAT and CDR2 FQNNGV. V gave up 4 bases and J gave up 5 bases; unmatched junction bases: 5. This CDR3 spans 15 amino acids. The CDR3 bases are TGTGCCAGCAGCTATAGCGGGAGCAGTACCGGGGAGCTGTTTTTT. As protein: CASSYSGSSTGELFF. Using reference TRBV11-2 and TRBJ2-2 for the parts outside the CDR3, the full variable domain is EAGVAQSPRYKIIEKRQSVAFWCNPISGHATLYWYQQILGQGPKLLIQFQNNGVVDDSQLPKDRFSAERLKGVDSTLKIQPAKLEDSAVYLCASSYSGSSTGELFFGEGSRLTVL.

V gene TRBV19 combines with J gene TRBJ2-7; unclear D gene. Trimming stripped 1 base from V and 6 bases from J, with 4 bases between. This CDR3 is 11 amino acids long. Germline V gene sequence: CDR1 LNHDA, CDR2 SQIVND (reference sequence). The CDR3: CASSIGGEQYF. The CDR3 nucleotides are TGTGCCAGTAGTATAGGGGGCGAGCAGTACTTC.

This chain joins TRBV6-5 and TRBJ1-2; D call uncertain. The CDR3 totals 13 residues. Trimming took off 4 bases at V and 8 bases at J, with 14 bases between the two ends. Germline lookup yields CDR1 MNHEY and CDR2 SVGAGI. The CDR3 DNA sequence: TGTGCCAGCAGTTGGGTGGCCAGTCAGGGCTACACCTTC. Protein product: CASSWVASQGYTF.

The chain combines TRBV5-1 with TRBJ1-4; no reliable D call. Germline values: CDR1 SGHRS, CDR2 YFSETQ. This CDR3 contains 15 residues. The ends were cut back, 4 bases at V and 8 bases at J, with 18 bases in the middle. The CDR3 loop reads CASSPQTGFVEKLFF. The CDR3 DNA reads TGCGCCAGCAGCCCCCAAACCGGGTTCGTAGAAAAACTGTTTTTT. Drawing the rest from reference TRBV5-1 and TRBJ1-4, the complete variable domain is KAGVTQTPRYLIKTRGQQVTLSCSPISGHRSVSWYQQTPGQGLQFLFEYFSETQRNKGNFPGRFSGRQFSNSRSEMNVSTLELGDSALYLCASSPQTGFVEKLFFGSGTQLSVL.

Comments on this clone: This sequence may be a read error, since a much larger clone differs from it by one base. V usage is TRBV30 and J usage is TRBJ2-5, with TRBD1 matching over 9 bases. Germline V lookup: CDR1 GTSNPN, CDR2 SVGIG (reference sequence). The CDR3 spans 16 residues. CDR3 nucleotide sequence: TGTGCCTGGAGTTCAGAGGGACAGGGCGTGAGGGAGACCCGGTACTTC. Its translation is CAWSSEGQGVRETRYF.

By sample share, this clone is medium-sized. The genes are TRBV9 and TRBJ2-7, with D perhaps being TRBD1 or TRBD2 (7 bases each). The germline V gene encodes CDR1 SGDLS and CDR2 YYNGEE. V lost 3 bases, J lost 5 bases, and 12 bases lay in between. CDR3 length: 13 residues. CDR3 loop: CASSAGGEDEQYF. Here the CDR3 DNA reads TGTGCCAGCAGCGCAGGGGGGGAGGACGAGCAGTACTTC. Supplemented by reference TRBV9 and TRBJ2-7, the full variable domain reads DSGVTQTPKHLITATGQRVTLRCSPRSGDLSVYWYQQSLDQGLQFLIQYYNGEERAKGNILERFSAQQFPDLHSELNLSSLELGDSALYFCASSAGGEDEQYFGPGTRLTVT.

Here the CDR3 DNA reads TGTGCCAGCAGCTCCGGTCCGGGAGGGGTTAACTATGGCTACACCTTC. This codes for CASSSGPGGVNYGYTF. The genes are TRBV5-6 and TRBJ1-2; D possibly corresponds to TRBD1 (5 bases). Germline CDR1 and CDR2: SGHDT and YYEEEE. Between the trimmed V and J ends, which lost 3 bases and 1 base, there was a span of 16 bases. There are 16 residues in the CDR3.

This clone was seen once. V usage is TRBV4-1 and J usage is TRBJ1-2; D is uncertain. Germline V gene data show CDR1 as MGHRA and CDR2 as YSYEKL. The CDR3 covers 16 residues. The V end was cut by 0 bases, the J end by 4 bases, with 15 bases between. CDR3 DNA sequence: TGCGCCAGCAGCCAAGAGCGGAACAGATTCCCCTATGGCTACACCTTC. Translated: CASSQERNRFPYGYTF.

The chain joins TRBV7-9 to TRBJ2-5, with D perhaps being TRBD1 or TRBD2 (5 bases each). The V end was cut by 1 base, the J end by 5 bases, with 23 bases between. This CDR3 region has 18 residues. Germline V gene sequence: CDR1 SEHNR, CDR2 FQNEAQ (reference sequence). CDR3 amino acids: CASSLGSRPGPEPETQYF. As DNA, the CDR3 is TGTGCCAGCAGCTTAGGCTCGAGGCCGGGACCCGAGCCGGAGACCCAGTACTTC.

V usage is TRBV19 and J usage is TRBJ2-7, with 9 bases lining up with TRBD1. Looked up from germline, CDR1 is LNHDA and CDR2 is SQIVND (reference sequence). V lost 3 bases, J lost 5 bases, and 5 bases stayed unmatched. The CDR3 is 14 amino acids. The CDR3 loop reads CASSMRTGDHEQYF. CDR3 sequence (DNA): TGTGCCAGTAGTATGAGGACAGGGGACCACGAGCAGTACTTC.

The chain combines TRBV2 with TRBJ1-2; D uncertain. V was shortened by 4 bases and J by 0 bases, with 12 bases between the two germline ends. This CDR3 spans 15 amino acids. Germline CDR1 and CDR2: SNHLY and FYNNEI. CDR3 sequence: CASSGKDTTNYGYTF. The CDR3, as DNA: TGTGCCAGCAGTGGCAAAGACACGACTAACTATGGCTACACCTTC.

This clone was recorded only once. The V call is TRBV4-1, the J call TRBJ1-1, with 8 bases lining up with TRBD1. J was trimmed by 1 base and V by 4 bases; bases with no gene match: 5. CDR1 and CDR2 from the germline V gene are MGHRA and YSYEKL. The CDR3 covers 15 residues. The CDR3, as DNA: TGCGCCAGCAGCCCGCACAGGGGGTCGAACACTGAAGCTTTCTTT. It codes for CASSPHRGSNTEAFF.

V and J are TRBV5-4 and TRBJ2-7, with 10 positions matching TRBD2. The CDR3 covers 17 residues. The V segment lost 2 bases and the J segment 2 bases; nucleotides outside the gene matches: 10. The V gene's germline CDR1 is SGHNT and CDR2 YYREEE (reference sequence). CDR3 loop: CASSFGSGGPRTYEQYF. The CDR3 nucleotides are TGTGCCAGCAGCTTCGGTAGCGGGGGGCCCCGAACCTACGAGCAGTACTTC.

The chain recombines TRBV4-1 with TRBJ2-5, with TRBD2 matching 9 bases. Per the germline V gene, CDR1 is MGHRA and CDR2 is YSYEKL. V lost 5 bases and J lost 4; bases outside the gene matches: 5. This CDR3 has 14 amino acids. The CDR3 DNA reads TGCGCCAGCAGCGGAGCGGGGGGTGTAGAGACCCAGTACTTC. Translation gives CASSGAGGVETQYF.

The chain combines TRBV2 with TRBJ2-1; D is unclear. Trimming left V 4 bases short and J 7 bases short, with 8 bases between. This CDR3 has 12 residues. The germline CDR1 and CDR2 sequences are SNHLY and FYNNEI. This CDR3 is CASSGFRNEQFF. CDR3 coding DNA: TGTGCCAGCAGTGGATTTAGGAATGAGCAGTTCTTC. The full variable domain, completed using reference TRBV2 and TRBJ2-1, is EPEVTQTPSHQVTQMGQEVILRCVPISNHLYFYWYRQILGQKVEFLVSFYNNEISEKSEIFDDQFSVERPDGSNFTLKIRSTKLEDSAMYFCASSGFRNEQFFGPGTRLTVL.

This clone was counted only a few times. V gene TRBV6-5 combines with J gene TRBJ2-5; D is perhaps TRBD1 (6 bases). V lost 2 bases to trimming and J lost 1 base, with 11 bases between them. Germline V CDR1 and CDR2: MNHEY, SVGAGI. The CDR3 contains 15 residues. The CDR3 coding sequence is TGTGCCAGCAGTTACACCCAGGGGTTCCAAGAGACCCAGTACTTC. It codes for CASSYTQGFQETQYF.